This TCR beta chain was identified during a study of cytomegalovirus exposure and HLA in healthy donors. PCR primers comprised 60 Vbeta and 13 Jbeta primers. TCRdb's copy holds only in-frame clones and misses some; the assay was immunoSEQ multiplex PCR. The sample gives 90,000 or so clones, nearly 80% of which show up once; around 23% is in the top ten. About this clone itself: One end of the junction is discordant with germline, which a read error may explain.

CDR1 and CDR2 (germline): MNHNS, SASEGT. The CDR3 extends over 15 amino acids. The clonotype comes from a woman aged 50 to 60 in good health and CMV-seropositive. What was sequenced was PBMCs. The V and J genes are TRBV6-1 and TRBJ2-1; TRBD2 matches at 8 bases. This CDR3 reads CVSSEVSRGEPEQFF. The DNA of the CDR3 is TGTGTCAGCAGTGAAGTATCGCGGGGGGAACCCGAGCAGTTCTTC.